This T cell receptor beta chain was observed in a study of T cell clonotyping in hematopoietic cell transplantation. This CDR3 has 12 amino acids. CDR1 is SEHNR and CDR2 is FQNEAQ in the germline V gene (reference sequence). Only in-frame clones appear in the TCRdb table, and some are missing; sequencing was by immunoSEQ multiplex PCR. The sample records roughly 38,000 clones, over 80% being singletons. The specimen was peripheral blood mononuclear cells. This chain connects TRBV7-9 to TRBJ2-5, with a possible D match to TRBD2 (6 bases). The source is a woman aged 35 to 49 in good health. Some clones in this sample may be carry-over from other donors' samples. In DNA, the CDR3 is TGTGCGGAGGGCAGGGCCCAAGAGACCCAGTACTTC. Its translation is CAEGRAQETQYF.